The 9 T cell receptor beta chains given below trace back to one sample, sequenced in a study of blood T cell repertoires in COVID-19. Data came from immunoSEQ multiplex PCR; TCRdb stores just in-frame clones and leaves some out. The table includes 140,000 to 150,000 clones, roughly 80% detected once. Sequenced input: peripheral blood. The receptors here all came from a human donor in a cohort sampled during active COVID-19.

This clone was picked up a small number of times. This sequence joins TRBV25-1 and TRBJ1-2; a weak D match, TRBD1 (5 bases). The CDR3 extends over 13 amino acids. In germline, CDR1 is MGHDK, CDR2 SYGVNS. The V end was cut by 5 bases, the J end by 8 bases, with 15 bases between. The CDR3 sequence: CASSKPGGGGYTF. Written as DNA, the CDR3 is TGTGCCAGCAGTAAGCCCGGGGGTGGAGGCTACACCTTC.

This chain joins TRBV4-1 and TRBJ2-5; 9 nucleotides agree with TRBD1. V gave up 3 bases and J gave up 1 base; unmatched junction bases: 15. From germline, CDR1 is MGHRA and CDR2 YSYEKL. This CDR3 is built from 19 residues. CDR3 coding DNA: TGCGCCAGCAGCCAGATTGGTCCCCAGACAGGGGGGCCCCAAGAGACCCAGTACTTC. This gives the protein CASSQIGPQTGGPQETQYF.

V is TRBV5-1 and J is TRBJ1-2, with 7 positions matching TRBD1. With 2 bases clipped from V and 3 bases from J, the junction kept 7 bases outside the gene matches. Per the germline V gene, CDR1 is SGHRS and CDR2 is YFSETQ. The CDR3 contains 15 residues. CDR3 DNA: TGCGCCAGCAGCTTCGACAGGGCATTCTACTATGGCTACACCTTC. The encoded protein is CASSFDRAFYYGYTF.

Points on this clone: In the same sample, other DNA sequences code for this CDR3. The chain links TRBV18 to TRBJ2-1, with 7 bases fitting TRBD2. The CDR3 is 13 amino acids. CDR1 KGHSH and CDR2 LQKENI come from the germline V gene. V shed 3 bases and J 7 bases; nucleotides not matched to a gene: 3. In DNA, the CDR3 is TGTGCCAGCTCACCCCCGGGGGGTAATGAGCAGTTCTTC. The encoded protein is CASSPPGGNEQFF.

This CDR3 reads CAISERGDTEAFF. CDR3 bases: TGTGCCATCAGTGAGCGGGGGGACACTGAAGCTTTCTTT. The chain employs TRBV10-3 and TRBJ1-1, with a tentative D call TRBD1 (5 bases). CDR1 and CDR2 (germline): ENHRY, SYGVKD. Deletions cut 2 bases from V and 3 bases from J, with 7 bases between. The CDR3 is 13 residues long.

The chain couples TRBV4-1 to TRBJ2-7, with D maybe TRBD2 (7 bases). CDR1 and CDR2 (germline): MGHRA, YSYEKL. The CDR3 sequence is 16 residues long. The ends were cut back, 1 base at V and 0 bases at J, with 13 bases in the middle. The CDR3 bases are TGCGCCAGCAGCCAAGGGGGGGGGCCCAGCTCCTACGAGCAGTACTTC. Translating gives CASSQGGGPSSYEQYF.

The V gene is TRBV18, the J gene TRBJ1-2; D call uncertain. Trimming took 3 bases from V and 6 from J, leaving 8 bases between them. CDR1 and CDR2 (germline): KGHSH, LQKENI. The CDR3 contains 12 residues. The DNA of the CDR3 is TGTGCCAGCTCACCGGACTTCAATGGCTACACCTTC. Protein sequence: CASSPDFNGYTF.

The chain is built from TRBV12-3 or TRBV12-4 and TRBJ2-3; a possible D gene is TRBD2 (6 bases). The CDR3 loop spans 13 amino acids. V dropped 3 bases and J dropped 3 bases, with 7 bases sitting between them. The CDR3 coding sequence is TGTGCCAGCAGTTTTAGCGGTACAGATACGCAGTATTTT. The encoded protein is CASSFSGTDTQYF.

This clone appeared a single time. The V call is TRBV6-5, the J call TRBJ2-2; 10 nucleotides match TRBD1. The V gene end was trimmed by 6 bases and the J gene end by 5 bases; junction bases not matched to a gene: 6. The germline V gene has CDR1 MNHEY and CDR2 SVGAGI. This CDR3 is 15 amino acids long. This CDR3 is CASRTGDRGTGELFF. The CDR3 DNA follows: TGTGCCAGCAGAACGGGGGACAGGGGAACCGGGGAGCTGTTTTTT.